This record covers a single T cell receptor (beta chain). Antigen specificity is unknown. Trimming left V 7 bases short and J 2 bases short, with 9 bases between. Germline V lookup: CDR1 SQVTM, CDR2 ANQGSEA. The CDR3 extends over 11 amino acids. The data were obtained in a study of identifying expanded T cells in peripheral blood. Study results and caveats: Technical replicates showed roughly 1.2 changed clones; around two weeks roughly 15; four weeks 19. Two-week clone count variance significantly increased as total template count grew.

Profiling relied on immunoSEQ multiplex PCR, and the TCRdb table lists in-frame clones only, not all of them. The table lists some 91,000 clones, about 91% of them singletons, with approximately 4% in the top ten. The chain combines TRBV29-1 with TRBJ2-7; possible D gene TRBD1, 5 bases. The sample taken for sequencing was blood. This clonotype originated in a person aged 18 to 70 in good health. DNA for the CDR3: TGCAGCGCGGACATTGCCTACGAGCAGTACTTC. Protein: CSADIAYEQYF.